The 4 T cell receptor beta chains below come from one sample, sequenced in a study of T cell clonality in common variable immunodeficiency. Profiled with immunoSEQ multiplex PCR; TCRdb holds only in-frame clones, not every one. Altogether over 50,000 clones were found in the sample, and no singletons occur. The sequenced sample consisted of peripheral blood mononuclear cells. The receptors derive from a person aged 18 to 69 in good health.

In this sample, this clone turned up a few times. The CDR3 bases that were read are TGTGCCAGCTCACGTGGACTAGCGGACACCTACAATGAC. Translated, it gives CASSRGLADTYND. The CDR3 in its entirety is CASSRGLADTYNDYTF. The chain has TRBV18 and TRBJ1-2, with D possibly TRBD1 on 5 matching bases. The sequenced fragment ends 3 residues before the CDR3 boundary, so the rest is inferred from the germline J gene. The CDR3 runs to 16 residues. CDR1 is KGHSH and CDR2 is LQKENI in the germline V gene. Full variable domain (remainder filled in from reference TRBV18 and TRBJ1-2): NAGVMQNPRHLVRRRGQEARLRCSPMKGHSHVYWYRQLPEEGLKFMVYLQKENIIDESGMPKERFSAEFPKEGPSILRIQQVVRGDSAAYFCASSRGLADTYNDYTFGSGTRLTVV.

Comments on this clone: The CDR3 is cut off 3 residues early in the read; its end comes from the germline J gene. The chain links TRBV11-3 to TRBJ2-2; maybe TRBD1 (5 bases). The CDR3 extends over 15 amino acids. V was clipped by 7 bases and J by 0 bases, with 12 bases between them. Germline assignment: CDR1 SGHNT and CDR2 YENEEA. Incomplete CDR3 DNA: TGTGCCAGCAAAAGACAGTCCGCGAACACCGGGGAG. Translating gives CASKRQSANTGE. The whole CDR3 region reads CASKRQSANTGELFF.

This clone came up a few times. Partial CDR3 DNA: TGTGCCAGTAGCCCAGACAGCTACTATGGC. Translating gives CASSPDSYYG. The CDR3 as a whole reads CASSPDSYYGYTF. The rearrangement uses TRBV19 and TRBJ1-2; a possible D gene is TRBD1 (5 bases). The read gets to within 3 residues of the CDR3 end, and the germline J gene fills in the rest. Germline V gene lookup returns CDR1 LNHDA and CDR2 SQIVND (reference sequence). V was trimmed by 6 bases and J by 3 bases, leaving 11 bases between them. The CDR3 loop spans 13 amino acids. Using reference TRBV19 and TRBJ1-2 for the parts outside the CDR3, the full variable domain is DGGITQSPKYLFRKEGQNVTLSCEQNLNHDAMYWYRQDPGQGLRLIYYSQIVNDFQKGDIAEGYSVSREKKESFPLTVTSAQKNPTAFYLCASSPDSYYGYTFGSGTRLTVV.

This clone was detected many times. The read falls 3 residues short of the CDR3 end, and the missing part is taken from the germline J gene. The chain is built from TRBV11-2 and TRBJ2-1, with D unresolved. Trimming left V 0 bases short and J 7 bases short, with 10 bases between. The CDR3 has 14 amino acids. The germline gives CDR1 SGHAT, CDR2 FQNNGV. The CDR3 here is CASSLDDLRNEQFF. CDR3 DNA (partial): TGTGCCAGCAGCTTAGATGATTTGAGGAATGAG.